The 26 T cell receptor beta chains below were found in one sample sequenced in a study of OX40 agonist ivuxolimab in advanced cancers. Some clones are missing from TCRdb's copy, which holds only in-frame ones; the method was immunoSEQ multiplex PCR. The top ten hold roughly 1% of the sample, which has 68,000 or so clones, roughly 90% seen once. The source was CD4+ or CD8+ T cells sorted from blood, collected in a trial of the OX40 agonist ivuxolimab. These receptors originate from an adult with an advanced solid tumor such as melanoma, head and neck, liver or kidney cancer.

V is TRBV27 and J is TRBJ2-7; D not resolved. Trimming cost V 2 bases and J 2 bases, with 13 bases left between them. Germline assignment: CDR1 MNHEY and CDR2 SMNVEV (reference sequence). CDR3 length: 15 amino acids. The CDR3 DNA reads as TGTGCCAGCAGTTTAACGTCTTCCCGCCCCTACGAGCAGTACTTC. Its translation: CASSLTSSRPYEQYF.

J is TRBJ2-1 and V is TRBV7-9, with 9 nucleotides matching TRBD2. The CDR3 has 14 residues. Trimming at V came to 0 bases and at J to 14 bases, leaving 8 bases not matched to a gene. The germline CDR1 and CDR2 sequences are SEHNR and FQNEAQ (reference sequence). Here the CDR3 reads CASSLAVKAGGEFF. The CDR3 nucleotides read TGTGCCAGCAGCTTAGCGGTCAAAGCGGGAGGAGAGTTCTTC.

In its sample, this clone was seen a few times. The chain employs TRBV6-1 and TRBJ2-7; D remains unclear. V was clipped by 4 bases and J by 7 bases, with 5 bases between them. CDR1 is MNHNS and CDR2 is SASEGT in the germline V gene. The CDR3 loop spans 10 amino acids. The CDR3 region has the DNA TGTGCCAGCAGTGGTTGGGAGCAGTACTTC. Amino acids: CASSGWEQYF.

The chain carries TRBV2 and TRBJ2-4, with D possibly being TRBD2 (6 bases). This CDR3 is built from 14 residues. The V and J ends lost 4 bases and 6 bases respectively, with 13 bases between them. Germline CDR1 SNHLY, CDR2 FYNNEI. The CDR3 loop is CASSVSRGGNIQYF. CDR3 coding DNA: TGTGCCAGCAGTGTTTCGCGGGGTGGAAACATTCAGTACTTC.

This chain links TRBV9 with TRBJ2-6; D might be TRBD2 (5 bases). Trimming cost V 3 bases and J 4 bases, with 11 bases left between them. Per germline, CDR1 SGDLS and CDR2 YYNGEE. There are 15 residues in the CDR3. The CDR3 DNA reads TGTGCCAGCAGCGAAGGGAGCCTCGGGGCCAACGTCCTGACTTTC. This translates into CASSEGSLGANVLTF.

The gene calls are TRBV6-5 and TRBJ2-7; D gene ambiguous. V dropped 8 bases and J dropped 2 bases, with 13 bases sitting between them. The CDR3 consists of 13 residues. CDR1 MNHEY and CDR2 SVGAGI come from the germline V gene. The CDR3 sequence is CASSRELAYEQYF. The CDR3 DNA is TGTGCCAGCTCCCGCGAGTTGGCCTACGAGCAGTACTTC.

The chain links TRBV14 to TRBJ2-3; the D is unclear. V lost 0 bases and J 8 bases, leaving 9 bases between the germline ends. The CDR3 runs 13 residues. Germline CDR1 and CDR2: SGHDN and FVKESK. The CDR3 loop reads CASSQDAQGTQYF. CDR3 nucleotides: TGTGCCAGCAGCCAAGATGCCCAAGGTACGCAGTATTTT.

The chain couples TRBV6-6 to TRBJ2-3, with D perhaps TRBD2 (5 bases). The CDR3 is 14 amino acids. V shed 5 bases and J shed 2 bases, with 11 bases lying between them. Germline CDR1 is MNHNY and CDR2 is SVGAGI (reference sequence). The CDR3 nucleotides read TGTGCCAGCAGTCAAGGCCGGGACACAGATACGCAGTATTTT. Amino acid sequence: CASSQGRDTDTQYF.

The J gene is TRBJ1-4, the V gene TRBV19; D is perhaps TRBD1 (5 bases). The CDR3 loop spans 15 amino acids. V lost 4 bases and J lost 0, with 9 bases in between. The germline gives CDR1 LNHDA, CDR2 SQIVND (reference sequence). CDR3 residues: CASSTQGATNEKLFF. The CDR3 DNA reads TGTGCCAGTAGTACTCAGGGAGCAACTAATGAAAAACTGTTTTTT.

The CDR3 is CAISTAGPSETQYF. CDR3 sequence (DNA): TGTGCCATCAGTACAGCGGGACCTTCGGAGACCCAGTACTTC. This rearrangement joins TRBV10-3 to TRBJ2-5, with TRBD2 identical over 7 bases. The CDR3 extends over 14 amino acids. J lost 5 bases, V lost 5 bases, and 8 bases had no gene match. Germline V gene lookup returns CDR1 ENHRY and CDR2 SYGVKD.

The CDR3 protein is CASSEGGPYEQYF. The CDR3 DNA is TGTGCCAGCAGTGAGGGCGGTCCCTACGAGCAGTACTTC. The chain combines TRBV6-1 with TRBJ2-7; D is unclear. The V end was cut by 3 bases, the J end by 2 bases, with 8 bases between. Germline CDR1 MNHNS, CDR2 SASEGT. CDR3 length equals 13 residues.

CDR3: CASSEQGTEAFF. In DNA, the CDR3 is TGTGCCAGTAGTGAACAGGGGACTGAAGCTTTCTTT. V usage is TRBV19 and J usage is TRBJ1-1, with 7 nucleotides matching TRBD1. This CDR3 has 12 residues. Germline CDR1 is LNHDA and CDR2 is SQIVND (reference sequence). The trim removed 5 bases at V and 5 bases at J, leaving 2 bases unmatched.

The chain recombines TRBV2 with TRBJ2-1; the match to TRBD2 covers 14 bases. Trimming cost V 1 base and J 4 bases; bases outside gene matches: 12. CDR1 and CDR2 (germline): SNHLY, FYNNEI. The CDR3 consists of 20 residues. The CDR3 DNA is TGTGCCAGCAGTGAAGGAGCGGGACTAGCGGGAGAGGGAAGATACAATGAGCAGTTCTTC. Protein sequence: CASSEGAGLAGEGRYNEQFF.

The CDR3 loop is CASSLVSGGGYEQYF. CDR3 DNA sequence: TGTGCCAGCAGCTTAGTTAGCGGGGGAGGCTACGAGCAGTACTTC. The genes are TRBV11-2 and TRBJ2-7; TRBD2 agrees at 9 bases. This CDR3 contains 15 residues. Germline values: CDR1 SGHAT, CDR2 FQNNGV. With V trimmed by 1 base and J by 3 bases, 4 bases remained unmatched.

The chain has TRBV10-2 and TRBJ2-7, with 7 bases lining up with TRBD2. Trimming removed 4 bases from V and 7 bases from J; junction bases left unmatched: 10. The CDR3 has 14 residues. Germline values: CDR1 WSHSY, CDR2 SAAADI. CDR3 residues: CASSAARERGEQYF. The CDR3 DNA follows: TGCGCCAGCAGTGCTGCGCGGGAGCGGGGAGAGCAGTACTTC.

This clone showed up just once. This chain links TRBV6-1 with TRBJ1-1; 11 bases are a match to TRBD1. The junction had 5 bases not matched to a gene; V was cut back by 6 bases and J by 2 bases. This CDR3 is built from 15 residues. Looked up from germline, CDR1 is MNHNS and CDR2 is SASEGT. CDR3 amino acids: CASSAWTGGNTEAFF. CDR3 DNA: TGTGCCAGCAGCGCTTGGACAGGGGGCAACACTGAAGCTTTCTTT.

The chain is built from TRBV27 and TRBJ2-2; D remains unclear. Germline-derived CDR1 and CDR2 are MNHEY and SMNVEV (reference sequence). CDR3 length: 14 residues. Trimming pared 3 bases from V and 9 bases from J, leaving 14 bases between. CDR3 DNA sequence: TGTGCCAGCAGTTTTTCGGCCGCGGCCAGGGAGCTGTTTTTT. Residues: CASSFSAAARELFF.

V gene TRBV19 combines with J gene TRBJ1-6; 9 bases agree with TRBD1. V lost 5 bases to trimming and J lost 8 bases; unmatched junction nucleotides: 4. Germline CDR1 and CDR2: LNHDA and SQIVND (reference sequence). The length of the CDR3 is 14 residues. CDR3 bases: TGTGCCAGTAGTTCAACAGGGGGCGATTCACCCCTCCACTTT. Amino acids: CASSSTGGDSPLHF.

The CDR3 region is CASSMARVYEKLFF. DNA for the CDR3: TGTGCCAGTAGTATGGCCAGGGTATACGAAAAACTGTTTTTT. The gene calls are TRBV19 and TRBJ1-4, with D possibly being TRBD1 (5 bases). Trimming removed 3 bases from V and 8 bases from J, with 13 bases in between. Germline CDR1 is LNHDA and CDR2 is SQIVND (reference sequence). The CDR3 consists of 14 residues. The whole variable domain, filled in from reference TRBV19 and TRBJ1-4, reads DGGITQSPKYLFRKEGQNVTLSCEQNLNHDAMYWYRQDPGQGLRLIYYSQIVNDFQKGDIAEGYSVSREKKESFPLTVTSAQKNPTAFYLCASSMARVYEKLFFGSGTQLSVL.

This sequence joins TRBV30 and TRBJ1-1; D call uncertain. V was clipped by 0 bases and J by 5 bases, with 13 bases between them. Per the germline V gene, CDR1 is GTSNPN and CDR2 is SVGIG (reference sequence). The CDR3 extends over 14 amino acids. CDR3 loop: CAWSVLVGKTEAFF. CDR3 DNA: TGTGCCTGGAGTGTATTGGTAGGGAAAACTGAAGCTTTCTTT.

V gene TRBV5-1 combines with J gene TRBJ2-5, with TRBD2 matching 11 bases. This CDR3 spans 18 amino acids. Per germline, CDR1 SGHRS and CDR2 YFSETQ. V was pared by 4 bases and J by 4 bases, with 15 bases of the junction left unmatched. CDR3 residues: CASSPGGSGRAVGETQYF. As DNA, the CDR3 is TGCGCCAGCAGCCCGGGAGGTAGCGGGAGGGCCGTGGGAGAGACCCAGTACTTC.

The chain links TRBV10-3 to TRBJ2-1; 8 positions match TRBD2. Per germline, CDR1 ENHRY and CDR2 SYGVKD. V was clipped by 3 bases and J by 10 bases; unmatched bases: 17. CDR3 length: 17 residues. CDR3 residues: CAISDSYSGLEYREQFF. The CDR3, as DNA: TGTGCCATCAGTGATTCGTATTCGGGACTAGAATATAGAGAGCAGTTCTTC.

The chain joins TRBV5-1 to TRBJ2-7, with D possibly being TRBD1 or TRBD2 (8 bases each). V was cut by 4 bases and J by 7 bases, with 18 bases left in between. The CDR3 spans 14 residues. Germline CDR1 is SGHRS and CDR2 is YFSETQ. CDR3 sequence (DNA): TGCGCCAGCAGCACCGGGAGGGACAGGTGGGAGCAGTACTTC. This translates into CASSTGRDRWEQYF.

V is TRBV5-1 and J is TRBJ1-2, with a weak D call TRBD1 (6 bases). V lost 0 bases to trimming and J lost 4 bases, with 7 bases between them. The CDR3 length is 13 residues. From germline, CDR1 is SGHRS and CDR2 YFSETQ. CDR3 coding DNA: TGCGCCAGCAGCTTGGAGGGGGTCTATGGCTACACCTTC. Protein: CASSLEGVYGYTF.

The genes are TRBV7-2 and TRBJ2-7; no clear D gene. The germline V and J ends were trimmed by 3 bases and 3 bases, with 6 bases remaining between them. This CDR3 is 12 amino acids long. Germline loops: CDR1 SGHTA, CDR2 FQGNSA. Here the CDR3 DNA reads TGTGCCAGCAGCTTGACCAGCTACGAGCAGTACTTC. Translated: CASSLTSYEQYF.

This clone was picked up a small number of times. This chain joins TRBV30 and TRBJ1-1; D gene unclear. V gave up 2 bases and J gave up 8 bases, with 9 bases separating them. Germline V gene lookup returns CDR1 GTSNPN and CDR2 SVGIG (reference sequence). The CDR3 runs to 11 residues. CDR3 region: CAWSREREAFF. The DNA of the CDR3 is TGTGCCTGGAGTCGAGAAAGAGAAGCTTTCTTT.